The 23 T cell receptor beta chains below come from one sample, sequenced in a study of identical twins. In TCRdb, the 5' RACE reads were re-called with MiXCR into one record per CDR3 protein. Of hundreds of thousands of distinct CDR3 sequences listed, over 9% were seen once; the top ten hold just over 7%. This sample also belongs to another study, concerning yellow fever vaccine responses in identical twins.

Material: CD8+ T cells sorted from blood. These receptors all stem from a woman under 30 in good health.

This clonotype occurred a few times. V is TRBV15 and J is TRBJ1-2; D might be TRBD1 (6 bases). Looked up from germline, CDR1 is LNHNV and CDR2 is YYDKDF (reference sequence). This CDR3 has 16 residues. V was cut by 1 base and J by 4 bases, with 16 bases left in between. The CDR3 nucleotides are TGTGCCACCAGCAGAGTACCGGACAGAACTTTCTATGGCTACACCTTC. This gives the protein CATSRVPDRTFYGYTF. Full variable domain (remainder filled in from reference TRBV15 and TRBJ1-2): DAMVIQNPRYQVTQFGKPVTLSCSQTLNHNVMYWYQQKSSQAPKLLFHYYDKDFNNEADTPDNFQSRRPNTSFCFLDIRSPGLGDTAMYLCATSRVPDRTFYGYTFGSGTRLTVV.

A few counts support this clonotype. This chain connects TRBV10-2 to TRBJ2-1, with D perhaps matching TRBD1 (5 bases). This CDR3 is 14 amino acids long. Trimming removed 8 bases from V and 0 bases from J, with 11 bases in between. The germline V gene encodes CDR1 WSHSY and CDR2 SAAADI. The CDR3 loop reads CASQGLSSYNEQFF. CDR3 DNA sequence: TGCGCCAGCCAGGGTCTTAGCTCCTACAATGAGCAGTTCTTC.

This clonotype appeared many times. The chain links TRBV5-1 to TRBJ1-2; a weak D match, TRBD1 (6 bases). Trimming left V 1 base short and J 4 bases short, with 17 bases between. CDR3 size: 16 residues. Germline CDR1 and CDR2: SGHRS and YFSETQ. The CDR3 nucleotides are TGCGCCAGCAGCTTGAGGAGTCCAGGGGCGAGCTATGGCTACACCTTC. It codes for CASSLRSPGASYGYTF.

In this sample, this clonotype turned up many times. CDR3 DNA sequence: TGTGCCAGCAGCATCGGGCACAATGAGCAGTTCTTC. Amino acids: CASSIGHNEQFF. The chain has TRBV12-3 or TRBV12-4 and TRBJ2-1; D gene unclear. The germline V and J ends were trimmed by 6 bases and 5 bases, with 8 bases remaining between them. The CDR3 covers 12 residues.

V and J are TRBV5-1 and TRBJ2-5; 10 bases are a match to TRBD2. CDR1 and CDR2 (germline): SGHRS, YFSETQ. The CDR3 is made up of 15 amino acids. V trimming: 8 bases; J trimming: 1 base; junction bases outside the gene matches: 8. The CDR3, as DNA: TGCGCCAGTAGTATAGCGGGAGGAACCCAAGAGACCCAGTACTTC. This translates into CASSIAGGTQETQYF.

This clonotype was counted a few times. The rearrangement joins TRBV27 to TRBJ2-3, with TRBD2 matching over 10 bases. V lost 7 bases to trimming and J lost 1 base; unmatched junction nucleotides: 5. Germline V gene lookup returns CDR1 MNHEY and CDR2 SMNVEV (reference sequence). The CDR3 is 15 amino acids. The CDR3 DNA is TGTGCCAGCACCGCCGGGACTAGCGGCACAGATACGCAGTATTTT. Residues: CASTAGTSGTDTQYF.

This clonotype was observed once. J is TRBJ2-1 and V is TRBV3-1; 9 nucleotides line up with TRBD2. Germline CDR1 is LGHDT and CDR2 is YNNKEL (reference sequence). This CDR3 has 14 amino acids. The V and J ends lost 6 bases and 6 bases, in that order; junction bases with no gene match: 6. CDR3 protein: CASRPSGDINEQFF. Here the CDR3 DNA reads TGTGCCAGCAGACCTAGCGGGGATATCAATGAGCAGTTCTTC.

V usage is TRBV6-1 and J usage is TRBJ2-5; 11 bases agree with TRBD2. There are 16 residues in the CDR3. V was pared by 6 bases and J by 0 bases, with 6 bases of the junction left unmatched. Looked up from germline, CDR1 is MNHNS and CDR2 is SASEGT. This CDR3 reads CASSGLAGGNQETQYF. The CDR3 DNA reads as TGTGCCAGCAGCGGCCTAGCGGGGGGTAACCAAGAGACCCAGTACTTC.

The chain joins TRBV12-3 or TRBV12-4 to TRBJ2-5; unclear D gene. The CDR3 runs 15 residues. Trimming cost V 6 bases and J 3 bases, with 17 bases left between them. For the CDR3, the DNA is TGTGCCAGCAGCTCCCGCTACGGGCAGGAAGAGACCCAGTACTTC. Encoded protein: CASSSRYGQEETQYF.

This clonotype has only a few counts. The chain combines TRBV9 with TRBJ2-5; tentative D call: TRBD1 (6 bases). This CDR3 has 17 residues. The germline V gene has CDR1 SGDLS and CDR2 YYNGEE. The ends were cut back, 0 bases at V and 1 base at J, with 16 bases in the middle. The CDR3 reads CASSVETGIWVQETQYF. In DNA form, the CDR3 reads TGTGCCAGCAGCGTAGAAACAGGGATTTGGGTCCAAGAGACCCAGTACTTC.

This clonotype was detected a few times. The V call is TRBV3-1, the J call TRBJ2-3, with D unclear. The CDR3 loop spans 17 amino acids. The V and J ends lost 0 bases and 8 bases respectively, with 21 bases between them. Germline V gene sequence: CDR1 LGHDT, CDR2 YNNKEL (reference sequence). The CDR3 DNA sequence: TGTGCCAGCAGCCAAGACTCGGGTGGTGTGTTACAAGCTACGCAGTATTTT. Translation gives CASSQDSGGVLQATQYF.

This clonotype appeared a few times. The rearrangement uses TRBV28 and TRBJ2-2; D is tentatively TRBD1 or TRBD2 (6 bases each). Germline CDR1 is MDHEN and CDR2 is SYDVKM. The CDR3 runs to 16 residues. Trimming left V 1 base short and J 1 base short, with 10 bases between. CDR3 loop: CASSLYRGRNTGELFF. CDR3 sequence (DNA): TGTGCCAGCAGTTTATACCGGGGGCGGAACACCGGGGAGCTGTTTTTT.

This clonotype was detected a few times. The chain combines TRBV10-2 with TRBJ1-5; TRBD1 might be the D (6 bases). This CDR3 has 15 residues. Trimming left V 2 bases short and J 0 bases short, with 8 bases between. Germline CDR1 WSHSY, CDR2 SAAADI. The CDR3 loop reads CASSETGNSNQPQHF. DNA for the CDR3: TGCGCCAGCAGTGAGACAGGGAATAGCAATCAGCCCCAGCATTTT.

This CDR3 reads CASSPEAGSGQENNEQFF. CDR3 sequence (DNA): TGCGCCAGCAGCCCCGAGGCCGGGTCGGGACAGGAAAACAATGAGCAGTTCTTC. The chain has TRBV4-1 and TRBJ2-1, with 8 bases that match TRBD1. The V gene end was trimmed by 4 bases and the J gene end by 5 bases; junction bases not matched to a gene: 16. The CDR3 contains 18 residues. Germline assignment: CDR1 MGHRA and CDR2 YSYEKL.

This clonotype showed up just a few times. A much larger clone is a single base away; this may be a read error. The chain couples TRBV11-2 to TRBJ1-1; no definite D call. Trimming cost V 3 bases and J 1 base, with 3 bases left between them. The CDR3 spans 12 residues. Per germline, CDR1 SGHAT and CDR2 FQNNGV. The CDR3 loop is CASSFENTEAFF. The CDR3 DNA reads as TGTGCCAGCAGCTTTGAGAACACTGAAGCTTTCTTT.

The J gene is TRBJ1-4, the V gene TRBV6-5; the D is unclear. The CDR3 consists of 11 residues. CDR1 is MNHEY, CDR2 SVGAGI, per germline. The V and J ends lost 10 bases and 6 bases respectively, with 9 bases between them. This CDR3 is CATGVDEKLFF. CDR3 coding DNA: TGTGCCACTGGGGTTGATGAAAAACTGTTTTTT.

In this sample, this clonotype turned up a few times. The V gene is TRBV14, the J gene TRBJ2-7; TRBD1 aligns across 7 bases. The germline V gene has CDR1 SGHDN and CDR2 FVKESK. The CDR3 sequence is 15 residues long. V was clipped by 1 base and J by 4 bases; unmatched bases: 7. The CDR3 DNA is TGTGCCAGCAGCCAAGGCTCAGGGGGATATTACGAGCAGTACTTC. Translated, it gives CASSQGSGGYYEQYF. Full variable domain (remainder filled in from reference TRBV14 and TRBJ2-7): EAGVTQFPSHSVIEKGQTVTLRCDPISGHDNLYWYRRVMGKEIKFLLHFVKESKQDESGMPNNRFLAERTGGTYSTLKVQPAELEDSGVYFCASSQGSGGYYEQYFGPGTRLTVT.

The CDR3 here is CASATGLGGTSGNEQFF. CDR3 DNA sequence: TGTGCCAGCGCAACAGGTTTGGGCGGAACCTCGGGAAATGAGCAGTTCTTC. V usage is TRBV7-8 and J usage is TRBJ2-1; D is tentatively TRBD1 or TRBD2 (5 bases each). Trimming took off 8 bases at V and 7 bases at J, with 27 bases between the two ends. The CDR3 has 17 residues. Germline V gives CDR1 SGHVS, CDR2 FQNEAQ.

The J gene is TRBJ2-3, the V gene TRBV7-6, with D perhaps matching TRBD1 or TRBD2 (7 bases each). The CDR3 has 11 amino acids. Trimming removed 8 bases from V and 6 bases from J, with 9 bases in between. Germline CDR1 and CDR2: SGHVS and FNYEAQ. The CDR3 loop is CASQGGDTQYF. The DNA of the CDR3 is TGTGCCAGCCAGGGGGGGGATACGCAGTATTTT.

The J gene is TRBJ2-4, the V gene TRBV14; tentative D call: TRBD1 (5 bases). This CDR3 region has 14 residues. V was shortened by 2 bases and J by 8 bases, with 13 bases between the two germline ends. Germline values: CDR1 SGHDN, CDR2 FVKESK. CDR3 DNA sequence: TGTGCCAGCAGCCAACAACGGGTCAGGGACATTCAGTACTTC. It codes for CASSQQRVRDIQYF.

The V and J genes are TRBV18 and TRBJ2-1; maybe TRBD2 (6 bases). This CDR3 contains 15 residues. Germline values: CDR1 KGHSH, CDR2 LQKENI. Deletions cut 5 bases from V and 1 base from J, with 12 bases between. For the CDR3, the DNA is TGTGCCAGCTCATCGGGACTGTATTCCTACAATGAGCAGTTCTTC. Residues: CASSSGLYSYNEQFF.

To note about this clonotype: Possible read error: a much larger clone is one base away. V gene TRBV29-1 combines with J gene TRBJ2-7, with D uncertain. CDR1 and CDR2 from the germline V gene are SQVTM and ANQGSEA. The CDR3 runs to 12 residues. The CDR3 loop reads CSVDVGFGEEYF. The CDR3 DNA follows: TGCAGCGTTGATGTGGGGTTTGGCGAGGAGTACTTC.

This clonotype has just a few counts. The chain links TRBV29-1 to TRBJ2-7; 10 nucleotides agree with TRBD1. V shed 3 bases and J 3 bases; nucleotides not matched to a gene: 5. CDR3 size: 14 residues. Germline V gene lookup returns CDR1 SQVTM and CDR2 ANQGSEA. The CDR3 DNA reads TGCAGCGTTGACGGACAGGGGGGCCACTACGAGCAGTACTTC. Encoded protein: CSVDGQGGHYEQYF.